The 7 T cell receptor beta chains below were found in one sample sequenced in a study of T-cell reconstitution after alpha-beta-depleted transplantation in children. The TCRbeta library was prepared with unique molecular identifiers. TCRdb re-analysed the PCR reads in MiXCR, keeping a single row per CDR3 protein. Among roughly 100,000 distinct CDR3 sequences listed, roughly 6% were seen once. The sequencing here drew on PBMCs, mostly from graft donor cells, taken 60 days after TCRalphabeta/CD19-depleted stem cell transplant. The receptors shown here come from a female patient between 2 and 15 years old who had a stem cell transplant for Fanconi anemia, so the T cells may come from the graft donor.

This clonotype was seen ten or more times. The chain employs TRBV3-1 and TRBJ2-4; TRBD2 aligns across 9 bases. CDR1 is LGHDT and CDR2 is YNNKEL in the germline V gene (reference sequence). This CDR3 spans 17 amino acids. Trimming at V came to 3 bases and at J to 9 bases, leaving 15 bases not matched to a gene. This CDR3 is CASSHPGTSWGLGIQYF. DNA for the CDR3: TGTGCCAGCAGCCACCCGGGGACTAGCTGGGGGCTTGGCATTCAGTACTTC.

This clonotype was seen at least ten times. The gene calls are TRBV12-3 or TRBV12-4 and TRBJ2-7; unclear D gene. V was cut by 3 bases and J by 4 bases, with 7 bases left in between. The CDR3 has 12 amino acids. For the CDR3, the DNA is TGTGCCAGCAGTTTCCATGGGTACGAGCAGTACTTC. Protein product: CASSFHGYEQYF.

This clonotype was seen at least ten times. The chain links TRBV28 to TRBJ2-3; D may be TRBD2 (7 bases). The V gene lost 7 bases and the J gene lost 0 bases, with 20 bases spanning the gap. The CDR3 covers 17 residues. CDR1 MDHEN and CDR2 SYDVKM come from the germline V gene. This chain's CDR3 is CASTPSGRGPSTDTQYF. The CDR3 coding sequence is TGTGCCAGCACCCCGTCCGGGCGGGGGCCTAGCACAGATACGCAGTATTTT.

This clonotype was seen a handful of times. This chain joins TRBV3-1 and TRBJ2-2; D may be TRBD2 (6 bases). With 6 bases removed from V and 1 base from J, the gap between germline ends came to 15 bases. Germline V CDR1 and CDR2: LGHDT, YNNKEL (reference sequence). This CDR3 is 16 amino acids long. CDR3 loop: CASRRGSGWNTGELFF. The CDR3 DNA is TGTGCCAGCAGGCGGGGCAGCGGGTGGAACACCGGGGAGCTGTTTTTT.

This clonotype was detected ten times or more. This sequence joins TRBV20-1 and TRBJ2-7; 9 positions match TRBD2. V lost 3 bases to trimming and J lost 2 bases; unmatched junction nucleotides: 11. The CDR3 is made up of 16 amino acids. Germline V CDR1 and CDR2: DFQATT, SNEGSKA (reference sequence). DNA for the CDR3: TGCAGTGCTAGTGGGGGTCCTAGCGGGGTCCCCTACGAGCAGTACTTC. Translated: CSASGGPSGVPYEQYF.

This clonotype came up many times. V usage is TRBV4-2 and J usage is TRBJ2-7, with 8 bases identical to TRBD2. CDR1 and CDR2 (germline): LGHNA, YNFKEQ. This CDR3 has 15 amino acids. Trimming cost V 1 base and J 5 bases; bases outside gene matches: 7. For the CDR3, the DNA is TGTGCCAGCAGCCAAGTCGCCTGGCGGGGGGACGAGCAGTACTTC. It is translated as CASSQVAWRGDEQYF.

This clonotype showed up many times. The V call is TRBV29-1, the J call TRBJ2-7; 9 bases fit TRBD1. The CDR3 has 18 amino acids. Trimming at V came to 0 bases and at J to 2 bases, leaving 14 bases not matched to a gene. CDR1 is SQVTM and CDR2 is ANQGSEA in the germline V gene. CDR3: CSVEDQTTGQGNPYEQYF. CDR3 nucleotide sequence: TGCAGCGTTGAAGACCAAACCACGGGACAGGGAAACCCCTACGAGCAGTACTTC.